This T cell receptor (beta chain) is drawn from a study of persistence of HIV-infected CD4 T cells. Study summary: Multiple blood draws of up to about 180 mL, except two donors with single leukapheresis.

The immunoSEQ assay was version 4, run in survey mode. The data were produced by immunoSEQ multiplex PCR, yet TCRdb's version contains in-frame clones alone and is incomplete. The sample records roughly 48,000 clones, roughly 90% being singletons. Concerning this clone: The antigen is undetermined.

This nonspecific control used anti-CD3/anti-CD28 bead stimulation of CD4+ T cells. Sorting selected CD4+ T cells upregulating both CD40 ligand and CD69. Stimulated PBMCs had first been depleted of CD8+ T cells. The sequences come from CD4+ T cells sorted from PBMCs after approximately 18-hour stimulation, collected from a patient who received antiretroviral therapy. This clonotype originated in an adult woman with HIV who was CMV-seropositive.

CDR3 in DNA: TGTGCCAGTAGTGCAGGACGGGCCTACGAGCAGTACTTC. Encoded protein: CASSAGRAYEQYF. The V gene is TRBV19, the J gene TRBJ2-7; D is uncertain. In germline, CDR1 is LNHDA, CDR2 SQIVND (reference sequence). The CDR3 loop spans 13 amino acids. Deletions cut 5 bases from V and 2 bases from J, with 10 bases between.